In this sample, the clone carrying this T cell receptor beta chain turned up once. The data originate from a study of blood T cell repertoires in COVID-19. Those enrolled, adults aged roughly 18 to 90 years, came from about two dozen US areas. How the authors handled the data: Amplifying reference gene primers gave estimates of nucleated cell counts. Clones were sequenced by immunoSEQ multiplex PCR, and TCRdb holds only the in-frame ones, with some missing. V and J calls and clone size are copied from that table; D and trimming were computed from the DNA. The table includes approximately 260,000 clones, 85% detected once. Germline CDR1 reads SQVTM; CDR2 reads ANQGSEA. The junction had 19 bases not matched to a gene; V was cut back by 7 bases and J by 10 bases. CDR3 length: 15 residues.

This clonotype originated in a woman aged 45 to 65 who had been exposed to COVID-19. The source material was PBMCs or T cells enriched from blood (not recorded which). The chain recombines TRBV29-1 with TRBJ2-1, with TRBD2 matching over 7 bases. The CDR3 loop is CSGTIPAGRGQEQFF. DNA for the CDR3: TGCAGCGGAACTATACCCGCGGGGAGGGGTCAGGAGCAGTTCTTC.